This entry is about one T cell receptor (beta chain). This entry comes from a study of OX40 agonist ivuxolimab in advanced cancers. Study-wide context: Males comprised 75% to 90% of the group, whose mean age was roughly 60 years (range roughly 20 to 90).

Measured with immunoSEQ multiplex PCR; TCRdb has only the in-frame clones, and not every one. This sample carries about 50,000 clones, about nine tenths of them seen once, and the ten largest clones take 13% to 15%. The trim removed 4 bases at V and 3 bases at J, leaving 7 bases unmatched. The length of the CDR3 is 15 residues. Germline lookup yields CDR1 SGDLS and CDR2 YYNGEE. This receptor was taken from an adult with an advanced solid tumor such as melanoma, head and neck, liver or kidney cancer. The starting material was CD4+ or CD8+ T cells sorted from blood, obtained in a trial of the OX40 agonist ivuxolimab. V usage is TRBV9 and J usage is TRBJ2-3, with TRBD2 identical over 8 bases. The DNA for the CDR3 is TGTGCCAGCAGCTCACACGGGGGGGAAACAGATACGCAGTATTTT. This encodes CASSSHGGETDTQYF.